One TCR beta chain is described in this entry. Its antigen remains unidentified. V was trimmed by 5 bases and J by 6 bases, leaving 17 bases between them. The V gene's germline CDR1 is SEHNR and CDR2 FQNEAQ (reference sequence). The CDR3 consists of 15 residues. The sample is drawn from a study of early T cells in non-severe SARS-CoV-2 infection. On the study more broadly: The sequenced material was bulk RNA from unsorted whole blood, and its chains were unpaired.

General study points: Matching against VDJdb likely underestimated virus-specific expansions, favoring anti-spike CD8.

Each cDNA molecule carried a unique molecular identifier. A single record per CDR3 protein comes from TCRdb applying MiXCR to the 5' RACE reads. The data hold about 56,000 distinct CDR3 sequences, with roughly 15% observed a single time. Sequencing used whole blood, obtained at baseline. This sequence joins TRBV7-9 and TRBJ2-1; D tentatively reads TRBD1 or TRBD2 (6 bases each). This clonotype was obtained from an adult who was a healthcare worker with PCR-confirmed SARS-CoV-2 infection or an uninfected control (not recorded which). The CDR3 reads CASSPTQGGGNEQFF. CDR3 sequence (DNA): TGTGCCAGCAGCCCTACCCAAGGAGGGGGCAATGAGCAGTTCTTC.